This TCR beta chain is drawn from a study of beta chain features in type 1 diabetes. Of the isolated RNA, all was reverse transcribed, and so the sequenced material was expressed TCRB transcripts. The protocol was immunoSEQ multiplex PCR, while the TCRdb copy is restricted to in-frame clones and leaves out a portion. The sample includes 130,000 to 150,000 clones, around a tenth of them seen just once. Germline values: CDR1 SQVTM, CDR2 ANQGSEA. The CDR3 is 15 amino acids. J gave up 2 bases and V 4 bases, and 6 bases lay outside the gene matches. This rearrangement joins TRBV29-1 to TRBJ2-3, with TRBD2 matching over 10 bases. Input material: central memory CD4+ T cells from blood. The sequence came from a man younger than 30 in good health. The CDR3 DNA reads TGCAGCGTTGTGTCTAGCGGGGGACCCACAGATACGCAGTATTTT. Its protein product is CSVVSSGGPTDTQYF.